This T cell receptor (beta chain) derives from a study of PD-1 blockade in classical Hodgkin lymphoma. This clone was found once. Germline lookup yields CDR1 MGHRA and CDR2 YSYEKL. CDR3 size: 14 residues. V lost 5 bases, J lost 3 bases, and 4 bases stayed unmatched. Generated by immunoSEQ multiplex PCR, the TCRdb table keeps only in-frame clones and is missing some. The profile shows 100,000 or so clones, about 89% of them singletons. Each and every patient relapsed after autologous stem cell transplantation, and patients got differing brentuximab vedotin exposure. The chain uses TRBV4-1 and TRBJ1-2, with 9 nucleotides matching TRBD1. This clonotype was obtained from a human donor with classical Hodgkin lymphoma. The sample consisted of peripheral blood mononuclear cells (PBMCs), taken before the second cycle of nivolumab. Written as DNA, the CDR3 is TGCGCCAGCAGCGTGGACAGGGGCGACTATGGCTACACCTTC. Protein sequence: CASSVDRGDYGYTF.